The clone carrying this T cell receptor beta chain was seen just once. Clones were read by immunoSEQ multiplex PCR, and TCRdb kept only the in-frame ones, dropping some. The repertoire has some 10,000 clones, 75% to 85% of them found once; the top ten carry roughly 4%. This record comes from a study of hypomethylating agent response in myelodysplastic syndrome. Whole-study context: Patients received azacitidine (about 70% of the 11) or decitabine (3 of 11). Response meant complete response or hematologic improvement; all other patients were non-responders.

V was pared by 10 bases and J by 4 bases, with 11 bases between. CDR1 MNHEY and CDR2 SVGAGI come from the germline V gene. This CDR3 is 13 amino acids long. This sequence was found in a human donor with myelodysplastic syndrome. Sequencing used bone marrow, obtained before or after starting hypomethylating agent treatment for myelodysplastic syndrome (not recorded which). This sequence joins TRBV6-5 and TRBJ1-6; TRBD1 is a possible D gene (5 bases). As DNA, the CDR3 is TGTGCCACGACGGGGGTTTATAATTCACCCCTCCACTTT. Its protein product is CATTGVYNSPLHF.